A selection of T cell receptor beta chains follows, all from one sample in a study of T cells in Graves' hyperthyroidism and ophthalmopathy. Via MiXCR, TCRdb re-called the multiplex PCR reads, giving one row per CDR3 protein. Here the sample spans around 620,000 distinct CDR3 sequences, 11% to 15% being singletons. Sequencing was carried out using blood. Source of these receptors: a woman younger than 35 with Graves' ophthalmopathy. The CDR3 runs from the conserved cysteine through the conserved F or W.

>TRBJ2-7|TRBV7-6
CASSLAAGNGHEQYF
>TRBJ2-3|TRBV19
CASTKGTGFTDTQYF
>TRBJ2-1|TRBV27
CASSWDRYNEQFF
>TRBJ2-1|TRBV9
CASSVAGGASGTYNEQFF
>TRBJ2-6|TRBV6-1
CASTPDRGAFGANVLTF
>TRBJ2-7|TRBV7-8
CASSSTGSSEQYF
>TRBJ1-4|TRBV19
CASSPVAQGINEKLFF
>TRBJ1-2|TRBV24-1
CATSDLLNGYTF
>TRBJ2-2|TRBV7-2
CASSLVGSTGELFF
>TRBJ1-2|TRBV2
CASSEWDNYGYTF
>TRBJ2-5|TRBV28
CASSGSGPYQETQYF
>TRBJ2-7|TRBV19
CASSHSGTGHYEQYF
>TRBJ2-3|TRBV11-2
CASSLGDSRTDTQYF
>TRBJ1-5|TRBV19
CASSIGPKGNQPQHF
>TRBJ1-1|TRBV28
CASSLRRTGLTEAFF
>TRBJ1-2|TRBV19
CASSTVPGQGDYGYTF
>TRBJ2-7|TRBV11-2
CASSQTTSGYEQYF
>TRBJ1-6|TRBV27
CASGSRDRGPLALHF
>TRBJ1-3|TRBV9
CASSVDPGQGSSGNTIYF
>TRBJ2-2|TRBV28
CASSLWTSGSPTNTGELFF
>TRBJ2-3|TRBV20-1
CSASVGTRTDTQYF
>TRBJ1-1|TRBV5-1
CASSLVGGDTEAFF
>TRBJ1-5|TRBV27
CASSLLAGRVNSNQPQHF
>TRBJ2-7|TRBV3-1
CASSPPIADIYEQYF
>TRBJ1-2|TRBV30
CAWSVVVNYGYTF
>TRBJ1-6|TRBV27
CASRQPGTGIYNSPLHF
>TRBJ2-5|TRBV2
CASSEGQGQETQCF
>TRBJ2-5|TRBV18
CASSLLAGFEETQYF
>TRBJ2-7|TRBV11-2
CASSLEAGYTYEQYF
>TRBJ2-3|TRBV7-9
CASSRDRGGADTQYF
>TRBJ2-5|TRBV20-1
CSARQDNQGTQYF
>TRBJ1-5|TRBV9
CASSWSGGFNQPQHF
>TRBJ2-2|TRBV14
CASSLFSPENDPGQTNTGELFF
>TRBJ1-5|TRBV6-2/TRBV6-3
CASSYSSGLDYQPQHF
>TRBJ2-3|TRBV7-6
CASSLGALEGRTDTQYF
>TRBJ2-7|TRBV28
CASSEGTLSYEQYF
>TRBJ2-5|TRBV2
CASSGQLQETQYF
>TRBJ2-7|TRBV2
CATADRGSGPYEQYF
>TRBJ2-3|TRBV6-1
CASSEALGAIGTDTQYF
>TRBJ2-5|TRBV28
CASSSPRDTLPQYF
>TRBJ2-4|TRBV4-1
CASSQGVTSGAKNIQYF
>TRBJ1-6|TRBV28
CASSPRWNPGDNSPLHF
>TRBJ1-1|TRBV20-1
CSARVKWARDTEAFF
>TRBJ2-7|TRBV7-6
CASSTLPSDAYEQYF
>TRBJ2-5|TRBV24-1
CATSDAQGTGGSETQYF
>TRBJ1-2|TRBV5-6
CASILEGRGLGYTF
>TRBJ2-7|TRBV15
CATSGERFRPYEQYF
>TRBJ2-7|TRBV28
CASRQGDSVYEQYF
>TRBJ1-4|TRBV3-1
CASSQGTVGEKLFF
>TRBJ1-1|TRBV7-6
CASSSALGLGYTEAFF